Here is one T cell receptor (beta chain) with its context. Its antigen is not identified. This record comes from a study of response to subunit inactivated influenza vaccine. TCRdb used MiXCR to reprocess the RT-PCR reads, holding one entry per CDR3 protein. The sample has about 180,000 distinct CDR3 sequences, about 9.3% seen once; the top ten hold approximately 11%. General study points: T cells newly recruited by each seasonal influenza vaccination are few, the authors suggested.

J lost 3 bases, V lost 6 bases, and 8 bases had no gene match. The length of the CDR3 is 15 residues. Germline CDR1 and CDR2: KGHSH and LQKENI. The rearrangement links TRBV18 to TRBJ2-3; 8 bases map to TRBD1. The source was non-naive T cells sorted from PBMCs, collected on the day of vaccination. The sequence came from a man aged 50 or older who received an inactivated influenza vaccine. The CDR3 region has the DNA TGTGCCAGCTCGCTCCGGGACAGGCTAACAGATACGCAGTATTTT. Translation: CASSLRDRLTDTQYF.